Following are 9 T cell receptor beta chains from one sample sequenced in a study of T cell changes during pregnancy in multiple sclerosis (dated by TCRdb to about 2019). The method was the immunoSEQ multiplex PCR assay. TCRdb re-hosts the immuneACCESS table, in-frame sequences only. Its copies lack some clones; in the studies checked, an unresolved V gene accounts for under half of them, and the cause for the rest is not known. This sample lists fewer than 70,000 clones; around 89% were detected once. Around 2.5% of the sample is taken by the ten largest. The sample here was peripheral blood, taken in the first trimester of pregnancy. The receptors shown here come from a female donor with multiple sclerosis, enrolled in a pregnancy study.

This clone is a singleton in its sample. In the same sample, other DNA sequences code for this CDR3. V is TRBV29-1 and J is TRBJ2-7; 10 positions match TRBD1. CDR1 SQVTM and CDR2 ANQGSEA come from the germline V gene. The length of the CDR3 is 12 residues. Trimming at V came to 5 bases and at J to 5 bases, leaving 3 bases not matched to a gene. Written as DNA, the CDR3 is TGCAGCGTTTTGACAGGGGGCCACGAGCAGTACTTC. Translating it yields CSVLTGGHEQYF.

The chain couples TRBV4-1 to TRBJ2-3; possible D gene TRBD1, 5 bases. V lost 0 bases, J lost 1 base, and 11 bases lay in between. The CDR3 totals 16 residues. The germline gives CDR1 MGHRA, CDR2 YSYEKL. CDR3 sequence: CASSQEGVTGTDTQYF. CDR3 bases: TGCGCCAGCAGCCAAGAAGGGGTGACTGGCACAGATACGCAGTATTTT.

V is TRBV4-2 and J is TRBJ1-1; perhaps TRBD1 as D (5 bases). Germline V gene lookup returns CDR1 LGHNA and CDR2 YNFKEQ. The CDR3 contains 15 residues. Trimming took 1 base from V and 0 from J, leaving 9 bases between them. CDR3 protein: CASSQGQSMNTEAFF. The CDR3 DNA follows: TGTGCCAGCAGCCAAGGACAGAGCATGAACACTGAAGCTTTCTTT.

The chain employs TRBV7-9 and TRBJ1-3, with a possible D match to TRBD1 (6 bases). V was trimmed by 5 bases and J by 0 bases, leaving 11 bases between them. The CDR3 extends over 15 amino acids. Looked up from germline, CDR1 is SEHNR and CDR2 is FQNEAQ (reference sequence). The CDR3 reads CASSPGQPSGNTIYF. CDR3 nucleotides: TGTGCCAGCAGCCCAGGACAGCCCTCTGGAAACACCATATATTTT.

This clone was counted a single time. V is TRBV19 and J is TRBJ2-5; D call uncertain. The germline V gene encodes CDR1 LNHDA and CDR2 SQIVND (reference sequence). CDR3 size: 13 residues. The ends were cut back, 5 bases at V and 5 bases at J, with 12 bases in the middle. This chain's CDR3 is CASSQGPRETQYF. The CDR3 DNA follows: TGTGCCAGTAGTCAAGGCCCGAGGGAGACCCAGTACTTC.

The chain carries TRBV18 and TRBJ1-5; 9 bases fit TRBD1. The junction had 4 bases not matched to a gene; V was cut back by 5 bases and J by 2 bases. This CDR3 is built from 15 residues. Germline V gene lookup returns CDR1 KGHSH and CDR2 LQKENI. The CDR3 DNA sequence: TGTGCCAGCTCAGGGACAGGGATCGGCAATCAGCCCCAGCATTTT. This sequence encodes CASSGTGIGNQPQHF.

In its sample, this clone was seen a few times. The chain is built from TRBV25-1 and TRBJ1-1, with D perhaps TRBD1 (5 bases). From germline, CDR1 is MGHDK and CDR2 SYGVNS. The CDR3 length is 13 residues. Trimming cost V 5 bases and J 8 bases, with 15 bases left between them. CDR3 DNA: TGTGCCAGCAGTTCCGAGACGGGGGGGGAAGCTTTCTTT. Protein: CASSSETGGEAFF.

This chain connects TRBV12-5 to TRBJ2-1, with a possible D match to TRBD1 (6 bases). The germline V gene has CDR1 LGHNT and CDR2 FRNRAP. The CDR3 is 13 amino acids. Trimming removed 7 bases at V and 8 bases at J, with 15 bases between. CDR3: CASVKGVSDEQFF. DNA for the CDR3: TGTGCTAGTGTCAAGGGGGTTAGCGATGAGCAGTTCTTC.

The V gene is TRBV4-2, the J gene TRBJ2-1; TRBD2 agrees at 10 bases. This CDR3 is 15 amino acids long. Losses at the gene ends were 4 bases for V and 14 bases for J; bases not matched to a gene: 14. Germline V gene data show CDR1 as LGHNA and CDR2 as YNFKEQ. CDR3 coding DNA: TGTGCCAGCAGCCCCCAGCGGGAGGGTGGATGGGTGAAGTTCTTC. Translated, it gives CASSPQREGGWVKFF.